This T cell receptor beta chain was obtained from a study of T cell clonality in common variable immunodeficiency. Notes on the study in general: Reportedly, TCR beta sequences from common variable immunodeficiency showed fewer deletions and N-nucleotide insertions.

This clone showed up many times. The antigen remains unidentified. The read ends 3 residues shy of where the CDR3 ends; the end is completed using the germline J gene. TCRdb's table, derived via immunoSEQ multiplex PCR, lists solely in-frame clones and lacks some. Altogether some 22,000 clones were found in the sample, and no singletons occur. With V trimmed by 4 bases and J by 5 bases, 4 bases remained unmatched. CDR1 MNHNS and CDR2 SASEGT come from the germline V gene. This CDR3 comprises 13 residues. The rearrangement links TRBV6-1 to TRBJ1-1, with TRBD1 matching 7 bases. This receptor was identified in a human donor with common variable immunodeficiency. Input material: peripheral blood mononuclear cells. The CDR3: CASSAVQGTEAFF. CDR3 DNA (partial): TGTGCCAGCAGTGCCGTACAGGGGACTGAA.